Listed here are 11 T cell receptor beta chains from one sample, sequenced in a study of T cell responses to AZD1222 COVID-19 vaccine. Assay used: immunoSEQ multiplex PCR; TCRdb lists only in-frame clones, some missing. The sample comprises about 160,000 clones, roughly nine tenths of which are singletons, and over 1.2% rests with the top ten. Sequencing used peripheral blood, obtained on day 0 of AZD1222 vaccination. The source of these receptors is an adult in good health.

The rearrangement links TRBV7-9 to TRBJ2-3; 10 bases line up with TRBD2. From germline, CDR1 is SEHNR and CDR2 FQNEAQ (reference sequence). CDR3 size: 17 residues. V gave up 8 bases and J gave up 2 bases; unmatched junction bases: 13. This chain's CDR3 is CASCSALAGPHTDTQYF. DNA for the CDR3: TGTGCCAGCTGCTCTGCACTAGCGGGGCCACACACAGATACGCAGTATTTT.

The chain has TRBV14 and TRBJ1-6, with 7 bases fitting TRBD1. The J segment lost 7 bases and the V segment lost 4 bases, leaving 4 bases of the junction unmatched. The germline CDR1 and CDR2 sequences are SGHDN and FVKESK. This CDR3 comprises 14 residues. This CDR3 reads CASSRTGRNSPLHF. The CDR3 DNA follows: TGTGCCAGCAGCCGGACAGGCCGCAATTCACCCCTCCACTTT.

With regard to this clone: Other DNA sequences in this sample translate to the same CDR3. The chain is built from TRBV6-4 and TRBJ2-3; D is perhaps TRBD2 (6 bases). CDR3 size: 15 residues. V gave up 0 bases and J gave up 0 bases, with 7 bases separating them. Looked up from germline, CDR1 is MRHNA and CDR2 is SNTAGT. CDR3 loop: CASSDSAGSTDTQYF. The CDR3 DNA is TGTGCCAGCAGTGACTCGGCGGGGAGCACAGATACGCAGTATTTT.

The genes are TRBV4-3 and TRBJ1-4, with D tentatively TRBD1 (5 bases). CDR3 size: 17 residues. V was pared by 0 bases and J by 10 bases, with 21 bases between. The germline V gene encodes CDR1 LGHNA and CDR2 YSLEER. CDR3 nucleotides: TGCGCCAGCAGCCAAGATCATGGGGCGGCAGGATCCGGAAAACTGTTTTTT. It encodes CASSQDHGAAGSGKLFF.

The table lists this clone with a count of one. The chain combines TRBV19 with TRBJ2-3; no firm D call. The germline CDR1 and CDR2 sequences are LNHDA and SQIVND (reference sequence). With 1 base removed from V and 3 bases from J, the gap between germline ends came to 11 bases. The CDR3 has 15 residues. In DNA, the CDR3 is TGTGCCAGTAGTATAGGAAGGGTTGGGACAGATACGCAGTATTTT. It codes for CASSIGRVGTDTQYF.

The chain is built from TRBV7-8 and TRBJ2-3; 8 nucleotides align to TRBD2. V lost 3 bases to trimming and J lost 2 bases; unmatched junction nucleotides: 4. CDR3 length: 15 amino acids. Germline assignment: CDR1 SGHVS and CDR2 FQNEAQ. Written as DNA, the CDR3 is TGTGCCAGCAGCTTTAGCGGGGACCCCACAGATACGCAGTATTTT. Protein product: CASSFSGDPTDTQYF.

V and J are TRBV25-1 and TRBJ1-5; D not resolved. Between the trimmed V and J ends, which lost 8 bases and 2 bases, there was a span of 7 bases. CDR3 length: 12 amino acids. Germline values: CDR1 MGHDK, CDR2 SYGVNS. The DNA of the CDR3 is TGTGCCAGCCGGTGGGGCAATCAGCCCCAGCATTTT. Residues: CASRWGNQPQHF.

The chain links TRBV11-2 to TRBJ1-6; 8 positions match TRBD1. CDR1 is SGHAT, CDR2 FQNNGV, per germline. This CDR3 comprises 15 residues. J lost 6 bases, V lost 5 bases, and 6 bases had no gene match. In DNA form, the CDR3 reads TGTGCCAGCAGCGAGGACAGGGCGGCTAATTCACCCCTCCACTTT. This gives the protein CASSEDRAANSPLHF.

The V call is TRBV24-1, the J call TRBJ2-5, with TRBD2 matching over 9 bases. This CDR3 comprises 17 residues. CDR1 is KGHDR and CDR2 is SFDVKD in the germline V gene. Germline trimming cut 4 bases from V and 1 base from J; bases unmatched to any gene: 9. Written as DNA, the CDR3 is TGTGCCACCAGTGACACCCCTGCGGGGGGGACCCAAGAGACCCAGTACTTC. It translates to CATSDTPAGGTQETQYF.

The V call is TRBV6-1, the J call TRBJ2-1; D may be TRBD1 (5 bases). CDR3 length equals 14 residues. V lost 1 base, J lost 5 bases, and 9 bases lay in between. The V gene's germline CDR1 is MNHNS and CDR2 SASEGT. The CDR3 protein is CASSEGGLHNEQFF. CDR3 sequence (DNA): TGTGCCAGCAGTGAAGGGGGCCTGCACAATGAGCAGTTCTTC.

V and J are TRBV11-2 and TRBJ1-6; TRBD1 agrees at 9 bases. Germline trimming cut 5 bases from V and 8 bases from J; bases unmatched to any gene: 7. The germline gives CDR1 SGHAT, CDR2 FQNNGV. The CDR3 sequence is 15 residues long. In DNA form, the CDR3 reads TGTGCCAGCAGCCCCAGGACAGGGGCAGATTCACCCCTCCACTTT. Translation gives CASSPRTGADSPLHF.